Sequencing of this T cell receptor beta chain was carried out in a study of Ad26.COV2.S vaccination and SARS-CoV-2 variants. Repertoires were generated with immunoSEQ multiplex PCR, while TCRdb's copy carries only in-frame clones and drops some. Of roughly 500,000 clones listed, 87% are singletons. Specified treatment: some 20 received Ad26.COV2.S at low or high dose, single or two shots; 5 received placebo; per-sample allocation not given. Day 63 following the first vaccine or placebo injection was when the samples were taken. This Boston cohort included adults aged 18-55 years. The CDR3 spans 16 residues. Per germline, CDR1 SGDLS and CDR2 YYNGEE. J gave up 4 bases and V 3 bases, and 13 bases lay outside the gene matches.

The clonotype was recovered from a person aged 18-65 years who received the Ad26.COV2.S COVID-19 vaccine or a placebo. The sequencing here drew on peripheral blood, taken in a trial of Ad26.COV2.S vaccine versus placebo. The chain couples TRBV9 to TRBJ2-7; 7 bases are shared with TRBD2. DNA of the CDR3: TGTGCCAGCAGCGACGACCCATCCCCGGGACTATACGAGCAGTACTTC. Encoded protein: CASSDDPSPGLYEQYF.